This T cell receptor beta chain was sequenced for a study of beta chain features in type 1 diabetes. Study outcomes and limitations: Healthy donors had naive, central memory and Treg TCRB repertoires that appeared less similar than those seen among patients.

cDNA synthesis used the whole RNA isolate, giving expressed TCRB sequences. Assay used: immunoSEQ multiplex PCR; TCRdb lists only in-frame clones, some missing. The sample includes roughly 230,000 clones, around 9.6% of them seen just once. The germline gives CDR1 MNHEY, CDR2 SVGAGI. Trimming left V 2 bases short and J 2 bases short, with 13 bases between. The CDR3 totals 16 residues. This clone was found a few times. As yet, its antigen is unknown. The sequenced sample consisted of naive CD4+ T cells from blood. This sequence was found in a woman younger than 30 in good health. J is TRBJ2-1 and V is TRBV6-5, with a tentative D call TRBD1 (6 bases). The CDR3, as DNA: TGTGCCAGCAGTTACGCAGGACAGCCGACCTACAATGAGCAGTTCTTC. Amino acids: CASSYAGQPTYNEQFF.